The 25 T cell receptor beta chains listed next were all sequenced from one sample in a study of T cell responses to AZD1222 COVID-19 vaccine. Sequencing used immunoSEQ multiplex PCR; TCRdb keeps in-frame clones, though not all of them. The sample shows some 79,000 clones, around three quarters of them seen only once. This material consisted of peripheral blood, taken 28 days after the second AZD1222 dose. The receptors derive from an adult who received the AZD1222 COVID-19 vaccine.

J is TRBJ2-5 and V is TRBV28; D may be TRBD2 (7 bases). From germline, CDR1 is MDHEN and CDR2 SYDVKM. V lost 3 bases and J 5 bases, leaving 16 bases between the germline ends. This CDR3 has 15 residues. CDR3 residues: CASSFAGEGGETQYF. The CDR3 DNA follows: TGTGCCAGCAGTTTTGCAGGGGAGGGGGGGGAGACCCAGTACTTC.

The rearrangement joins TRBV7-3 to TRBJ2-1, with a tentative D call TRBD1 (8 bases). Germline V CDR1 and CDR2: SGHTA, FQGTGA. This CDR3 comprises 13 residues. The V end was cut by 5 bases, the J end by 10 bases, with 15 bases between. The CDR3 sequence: CASSQQGEGEQFF. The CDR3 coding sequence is TGTGCCAGCAGCCAACAGGGGGAGGGAGAGCAGTTCTTC.

DNA for the CDR3: TGTGCCAGCAGCCGAGGACTAGCGGGCCAAGAGACCCAGTACTTC. This translates into CASSRGLAGQETQYF. J is TRBJ2-5 and V is TRBV4-2; 11 positions agree with TRBD2. Germline assignment: CDR1 LGHNA and CDR2 YNFKEQ. CDR3 length equals 15 residues. The trim removed 4 bases at V and 1 base at J, leaving 2 bases unmatched.

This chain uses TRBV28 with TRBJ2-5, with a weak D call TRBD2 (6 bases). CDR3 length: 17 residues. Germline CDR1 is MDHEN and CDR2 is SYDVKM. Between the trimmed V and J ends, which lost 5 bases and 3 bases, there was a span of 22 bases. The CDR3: CASSIPLGSGEEETQYF. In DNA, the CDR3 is TGTGCCAGCAGTATCCCCCTGGGTAGCGGAGAGGAAGAGACCCAGTACTTC.

The CDR3 spells CASSPGQGVNSPLHF. For the CDR3, the DNA is TGTGCCAGCAGCCCGGGACAGGGGGTGAATTCACCCCTCCACTTT. J is TRBJ1-6 and V is TRBV7-6; TRBD1 matches at 11 bases. V shed 5 bases, J shed 7 bases, and the junction held 4 bases outside the gene matches. This CDR3 comprises 15 residues. Germline V gives CDR1 SGHVS, CDR2 FNYEAQ.

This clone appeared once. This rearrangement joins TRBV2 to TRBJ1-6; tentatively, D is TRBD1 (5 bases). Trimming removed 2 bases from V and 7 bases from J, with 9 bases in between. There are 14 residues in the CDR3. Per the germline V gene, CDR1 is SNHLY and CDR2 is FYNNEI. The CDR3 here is CASSEWGENSPLHF. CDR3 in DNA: TGTGCCAGCAGTGAATGGGGCGAGAATTCACCCCTCCACTTT.

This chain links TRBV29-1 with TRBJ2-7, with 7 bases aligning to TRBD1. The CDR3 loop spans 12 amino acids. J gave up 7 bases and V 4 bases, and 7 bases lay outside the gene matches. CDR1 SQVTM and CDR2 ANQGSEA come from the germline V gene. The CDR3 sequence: CSVGDRDREQYF. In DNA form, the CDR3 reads TGCAGCGTTGGTGACAGGGACCGGGAGCAGTACTTC.

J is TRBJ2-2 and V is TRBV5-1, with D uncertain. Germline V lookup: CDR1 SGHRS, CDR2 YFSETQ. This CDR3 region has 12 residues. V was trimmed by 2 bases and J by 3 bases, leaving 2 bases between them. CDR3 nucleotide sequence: TGCGCCAGCAGCTTCGACACCGGGGAGCTGTTTTTT. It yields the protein CASSFDTGELFF. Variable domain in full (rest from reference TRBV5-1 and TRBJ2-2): KAGVTQTPRYLIKTRGQQVTLSCSPISGHRSVSWYQQTPGQGLQFLFEYFSETQRNKGNFPGRFSGRQFSNSRSEMNVSTLELGDSALYLCASSFDTGELFFGEGSRLTVL.

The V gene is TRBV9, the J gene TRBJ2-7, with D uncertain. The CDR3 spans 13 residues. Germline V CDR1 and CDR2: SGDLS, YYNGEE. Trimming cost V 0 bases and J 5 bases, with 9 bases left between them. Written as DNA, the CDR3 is TGTGCCAGCAGCGTAGGGGGTAGGAACGAGCAGTACTTC. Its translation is CASSVGGRNEQYF.

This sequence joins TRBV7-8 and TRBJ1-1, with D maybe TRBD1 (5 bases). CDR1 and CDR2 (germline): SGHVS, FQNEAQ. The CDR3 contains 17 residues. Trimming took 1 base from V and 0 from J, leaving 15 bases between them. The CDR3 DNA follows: TGTGCCAGCAGCTTAGGCGGGGGGTGGCGGATGAACACTGAAGCTTTCTTT. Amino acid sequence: CASSLGGGWRMNTEAFF.

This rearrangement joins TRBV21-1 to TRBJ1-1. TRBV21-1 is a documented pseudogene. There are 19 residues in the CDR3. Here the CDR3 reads CASSKWEPGGGAMNTEAFF. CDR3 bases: TGTGCCAGCAGCAAATGGGAGCCGGGGGGGGGTGCTATGAACACTGAAGCTTTCTTT.

CDR3 amino acids: CASSSGGLVRTDTQYF. CDR3 in DNA: TGTGCCAGCAGCTCTGGGGGCTTAGTACGCACAGATACGCAGTATTTT. The chain combines TRBV7-3 with TRBJ2-3; TRBD1 is a possible D gene (6 bases). Trimming removed 4 bases from V and 1 base from J, with 15 bases in between. CDR3 length: 16 residues. The V gene's germline CDR1 is SGHTA and CDR2 FQGTGA.

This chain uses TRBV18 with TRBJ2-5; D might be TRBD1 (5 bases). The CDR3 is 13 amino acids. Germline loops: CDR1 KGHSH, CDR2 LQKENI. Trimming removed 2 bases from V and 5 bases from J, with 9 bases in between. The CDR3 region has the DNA TGTGCCAGCTCACCAGGGGCTGAGGAGACCCAGTACTTC. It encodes CASSPGAEETQYF.

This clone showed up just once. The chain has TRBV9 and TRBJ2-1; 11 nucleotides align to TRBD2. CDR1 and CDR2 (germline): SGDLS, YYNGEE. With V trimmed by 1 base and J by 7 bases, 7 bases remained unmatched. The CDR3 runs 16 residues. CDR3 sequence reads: CASSVIAGGPKNEQFF. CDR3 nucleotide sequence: TGTGCCAGCAGCGTAATAGCGGGAGGGCCTAAAAATGAGCAGTTCTTC.

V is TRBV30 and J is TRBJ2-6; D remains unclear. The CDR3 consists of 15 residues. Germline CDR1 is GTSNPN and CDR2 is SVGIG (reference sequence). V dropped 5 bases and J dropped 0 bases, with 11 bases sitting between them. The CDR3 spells CAWGLKSSGANVLTF. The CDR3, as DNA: TGTGCCTGGGGTTTAAAGAGCTCTGGGGCCAACGTCCTGACTTTC.

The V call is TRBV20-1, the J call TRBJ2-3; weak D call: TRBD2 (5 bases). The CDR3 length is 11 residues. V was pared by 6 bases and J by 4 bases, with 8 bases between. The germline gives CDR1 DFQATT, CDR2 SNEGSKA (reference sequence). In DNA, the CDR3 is TGCAGTGCCAAGCGGTCAGATACGCAGTATTTT. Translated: CSAKRSDTQYF.

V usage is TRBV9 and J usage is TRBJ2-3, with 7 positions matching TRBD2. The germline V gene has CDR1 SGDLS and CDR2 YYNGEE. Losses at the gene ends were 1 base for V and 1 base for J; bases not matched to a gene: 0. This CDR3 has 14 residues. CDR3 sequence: CASSVTSGTDTQYF. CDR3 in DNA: TGTGCCAGCAGCGTAACTAGCGGCACAGATACGCAGTATTTT.

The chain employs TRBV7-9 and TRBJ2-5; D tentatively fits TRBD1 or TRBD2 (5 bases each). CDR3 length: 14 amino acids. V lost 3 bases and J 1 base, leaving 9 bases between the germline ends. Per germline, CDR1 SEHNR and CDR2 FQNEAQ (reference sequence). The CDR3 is CASSFVRGQETQYF. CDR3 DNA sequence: TGTGCCAGCAGCTTTGTGAGGGGCCAAGAGACCCAGTACTTC.

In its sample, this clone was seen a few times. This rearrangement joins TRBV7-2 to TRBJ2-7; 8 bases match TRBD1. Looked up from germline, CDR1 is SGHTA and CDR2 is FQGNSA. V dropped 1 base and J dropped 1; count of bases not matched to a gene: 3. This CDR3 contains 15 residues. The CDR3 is CASSLGTGMSYEQYF. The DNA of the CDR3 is TGTGCCAGCAGCTTAGGGACAGGGATGTCCTACGAGCAGTACTTC.

The CDR3 DNA sequence: TGCGCCAGCAGCCCCACCGGGGCAGCCTACAATGAGCAGTTCTTC. It yields the protein CASSPTGAAYNEQFF. J is TRBJ2-1 and V is TRBV5-1; perhaps D is TRBD1 or TRBD2 (5 bases each). The V end was cut by 4 bases, the J end by 2 bases, with 13 bases between. The germline V gene has CDR1 SGHRS and CDR2 YFSETQ. The CDR3 runs to 15 residues.

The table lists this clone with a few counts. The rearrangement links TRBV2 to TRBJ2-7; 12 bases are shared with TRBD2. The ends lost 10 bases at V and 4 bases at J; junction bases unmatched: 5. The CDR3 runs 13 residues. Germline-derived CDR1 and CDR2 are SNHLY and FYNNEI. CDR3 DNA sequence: TGTGCCACCTCTCTAGCGGGGGGGTACGAGCAGTACTTC. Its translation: CATSLAGGYEQYF.

The CDR3 is CASSGEGQGDTEAFF. The CDR3 bases are TGTGCCAGCAGCGGTGAGGGACAGGGGGACACTGAAGCTTTCTTT. V gene TRBV28 combines with J gene TRBJ1-1, with 11 bases matching TRBD1. Germline-derived CDR1 and CDR2 are MDHEN and SYDVKM. V gave up 6 bases and J gave up 3 bases; unmatched junction bases: 6. There are 15 residues in the CDR3.

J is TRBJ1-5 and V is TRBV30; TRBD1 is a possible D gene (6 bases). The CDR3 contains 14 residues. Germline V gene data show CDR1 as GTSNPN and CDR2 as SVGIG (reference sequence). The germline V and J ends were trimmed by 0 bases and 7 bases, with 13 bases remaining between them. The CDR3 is CAWSVQGGWQPQHF. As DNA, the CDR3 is TGTGCCTGGAGTGTACAAGGGGGTTGGCAGCCCCAGCATTTT.

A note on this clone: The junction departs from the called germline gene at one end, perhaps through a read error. The CDR3 DNA reads as TGTGCCAGTACTCCGGGACAGCACCAGGAGACCCAGTACTTC. Amino acids: CASTPGQHQETQYF. V and J are TRBV7-2 and TRBJ2-5, with 7 nucleotides matching TRBD1. The CDR3 is 14 amino acids. Germline V gene data show CDR1 as SGHTA and CDR2 as FQGNSA.

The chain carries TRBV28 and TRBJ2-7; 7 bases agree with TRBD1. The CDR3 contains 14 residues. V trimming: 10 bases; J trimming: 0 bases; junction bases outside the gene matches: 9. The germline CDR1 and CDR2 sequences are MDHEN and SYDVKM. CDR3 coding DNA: TGTGCCACCGAAAAAGGGACAGACTCCTACGAGCAGTACTTC. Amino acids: CATEKGTDSYEQYF.